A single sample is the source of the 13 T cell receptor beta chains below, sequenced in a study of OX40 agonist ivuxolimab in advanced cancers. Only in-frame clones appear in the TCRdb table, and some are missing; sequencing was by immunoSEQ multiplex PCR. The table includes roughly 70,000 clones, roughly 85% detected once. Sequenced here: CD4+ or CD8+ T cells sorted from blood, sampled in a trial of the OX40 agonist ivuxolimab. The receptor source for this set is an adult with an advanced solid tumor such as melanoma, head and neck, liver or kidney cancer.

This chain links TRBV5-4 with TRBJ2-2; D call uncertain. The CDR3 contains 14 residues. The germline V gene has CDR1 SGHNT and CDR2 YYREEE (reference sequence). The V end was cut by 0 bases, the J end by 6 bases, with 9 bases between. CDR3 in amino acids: CASSLAWDAGELFF. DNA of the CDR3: TGTGCCAGCAGCTTGGCCTGGGATGCCGGGGAGCTGTTTTTT.

CDR3 amino acids: CASSATGTGQTEAFF. The CDR3 DNA reads as TGTGCCAGCAGCGCCACCGGGACCGGCCAAACTGAAGCTTTCTTT. V is TRBV7-3 and J is TRBJ1-1, with D possibly matching TRBD1 (5 bases). CDR1 and CDR2 from the germline V gene are SGHTA and FQGTGA. The CDR3 is 15 amino acids. V was trimmed by 5 bases and J by 5 bases, leaving 18 bases between them.

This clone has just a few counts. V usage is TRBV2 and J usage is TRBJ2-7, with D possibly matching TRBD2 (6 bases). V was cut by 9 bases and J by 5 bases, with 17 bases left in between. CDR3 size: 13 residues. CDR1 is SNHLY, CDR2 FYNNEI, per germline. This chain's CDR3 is CASERDFGDEQYF. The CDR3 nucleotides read TGTGCCAGTGAGAGGGACTTTGGCGACGAGCAGTACTTC.

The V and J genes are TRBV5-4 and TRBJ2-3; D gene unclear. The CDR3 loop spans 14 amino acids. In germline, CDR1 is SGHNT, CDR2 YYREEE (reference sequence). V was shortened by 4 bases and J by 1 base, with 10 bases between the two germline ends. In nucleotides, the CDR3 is TGTGCCAGCAGCAAAAGTGGTGGCACAGATACGCAGTATTTT. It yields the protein CASSKSGGTDTQYF.

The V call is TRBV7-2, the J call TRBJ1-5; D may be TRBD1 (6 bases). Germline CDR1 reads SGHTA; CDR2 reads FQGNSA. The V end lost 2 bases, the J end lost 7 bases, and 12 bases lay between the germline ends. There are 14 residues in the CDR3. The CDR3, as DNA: TGTGCCAGCAGCTTAAGGTCAGGGGAACAGCCCCAGCATTTT. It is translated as CASSLRSGEQPQHF.

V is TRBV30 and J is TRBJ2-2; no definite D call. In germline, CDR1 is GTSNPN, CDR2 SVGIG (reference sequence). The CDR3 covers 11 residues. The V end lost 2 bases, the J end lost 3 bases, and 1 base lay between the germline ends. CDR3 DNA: TGTGCCTGGAGTCACACCGGGGAGCTGTTTTTT. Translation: CAWSHTGELFF. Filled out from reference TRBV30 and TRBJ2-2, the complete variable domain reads SQTIHQWPATLVQPVGSPLSLECTVEGTSNPNLYWYRQAAGRGLQLLFYSVGIGQISSEVPQNLSASRPQDRQFILSSKKLLLSDSGFYLCAWSHTGELFFGEGSRLTVL.

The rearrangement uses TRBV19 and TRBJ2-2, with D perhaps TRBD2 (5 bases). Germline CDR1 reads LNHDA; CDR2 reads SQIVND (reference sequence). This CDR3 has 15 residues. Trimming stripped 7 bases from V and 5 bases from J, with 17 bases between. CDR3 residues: CASIRSSGRTGELFF. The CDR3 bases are TGTGCCAGTATCCGGTCCAGCGGTAGGACCGGGGAGCTGTTTTTT. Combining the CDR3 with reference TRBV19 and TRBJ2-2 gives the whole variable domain DGGITQSPKYLFRKEGQNVTLSCEQNLNHDAMYWYRQDPGQGLRLIYYSQIVNDFQKGDIAEGYSVSREKKESFPLTVTSAQKNPTAFYLCASIRSSGRTGELFFGEGSRLTVL.

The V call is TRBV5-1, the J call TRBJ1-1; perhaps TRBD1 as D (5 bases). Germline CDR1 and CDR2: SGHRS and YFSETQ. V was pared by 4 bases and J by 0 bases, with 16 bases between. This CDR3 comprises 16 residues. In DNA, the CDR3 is TGCGCCAGCAGCCGGTTCCCGGGGCCCATGAACACTGAAGCTTTCTTT. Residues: CASSRFPGPMNTEAFF.

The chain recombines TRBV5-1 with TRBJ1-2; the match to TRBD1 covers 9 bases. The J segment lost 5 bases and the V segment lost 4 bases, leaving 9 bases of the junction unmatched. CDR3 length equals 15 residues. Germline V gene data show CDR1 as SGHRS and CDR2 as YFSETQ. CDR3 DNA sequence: TGCGCCAGCAGCGAACAGGGGGCGTCTGGGTATGGCTACACCTTC. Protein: CASSEQGASGYGYTF.

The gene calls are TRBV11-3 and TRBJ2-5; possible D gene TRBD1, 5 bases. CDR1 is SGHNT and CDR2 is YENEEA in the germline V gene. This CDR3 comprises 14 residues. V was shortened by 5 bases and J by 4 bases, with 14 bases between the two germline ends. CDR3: CASSAGQFGETQYF. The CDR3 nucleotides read TGTGCCAGCAGCGCCGGACAATTCGGAGAGACCCAGTACTTC. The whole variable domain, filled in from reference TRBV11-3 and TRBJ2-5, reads EAGVVQSPRYKIIEKKQPVAFWCNPISGHNTLYWYLQNLGQGPELLIRYENEEAVDDSQLPKDRFSAERLKGVDSTLKIQPAELGDSAVYLCASSAGQFGETQYFGPGTRLLVL.

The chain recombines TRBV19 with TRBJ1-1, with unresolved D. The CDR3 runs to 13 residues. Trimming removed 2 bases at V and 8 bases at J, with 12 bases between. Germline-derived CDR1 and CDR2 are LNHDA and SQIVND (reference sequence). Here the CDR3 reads CASSIQGRAEAFF. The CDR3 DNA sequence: TGTGCCAGTAGTATACAAGGGAGGGCCGAAGCTTTCTTT.

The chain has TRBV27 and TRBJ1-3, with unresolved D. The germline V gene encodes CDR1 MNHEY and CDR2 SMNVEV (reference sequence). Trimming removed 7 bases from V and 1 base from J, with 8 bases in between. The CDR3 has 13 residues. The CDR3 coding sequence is TGTGCCAGCAAATTTGTGTCTGGAAACACCATATATTTT. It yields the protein CASKFVSGNTIYF.

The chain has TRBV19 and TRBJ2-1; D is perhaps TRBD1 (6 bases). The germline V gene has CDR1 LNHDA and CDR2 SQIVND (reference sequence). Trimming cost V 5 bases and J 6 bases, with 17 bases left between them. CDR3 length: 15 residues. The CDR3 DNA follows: TGTGCCAGTAGTCCCCTGGGGGCCCTTTTCAATGAGCAGTTCTTC. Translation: CASSPLGALFNEQFF.